A selection of T cell receptor beta chains follows, all from one sample in a study of naive and memory T cell subsets. In TCRdb, the UMI-ligation and nested PCR reads were re-called with MiXCR into one record per CDR3 protein. The sample has 120,000 to 150,000 distinct CDR3 sequences; over 20% are singletons. The sample consisted of naive CD4+ T cells from blood. The receptors derive from a human donor in good health. Both conserved end residues are part of each CDR3. D genes are given only for firm matches. Clone size appears in some rows only: once, few, many, or a class for an expanded clone.

- TRBJ2-7 TRBV7-2 TRBD2 16 CASSIATSGNDYEQYF TGTGCCAGCAGCATAGCGACTAGCGGGAATGACTACGAGCAGTACTTC
many TRBJ2-1 TRBV11-2 TRBD1 15 CASSNSGGWYNEQFF TGTGCCAGCAGCAATTCAGGGGGCTGGTACAATGAGCAGTTCTTC
few TRBJ2-5 TRBV29-1 - 17 CSVEGGSPAGKQETQYF TGCAGCGTTGAAGGGGGGAGTCCGGCCGGGAAACAAGAGACCCAGTACTTC
few TRBJ1-2 TRBV20-1 - 14 CSARTETNYYGYTF TGCAGTGCTAGAACCGAGACAAATTACTATGGCTACACCTTC
- TRBJ1-6 TRBV30 - 13 CAWSGSQNSPLHF TGTGCCTGGAGCGGCAGCCAGAATTCACCCCTCCACTTT
many TRBJ2-2 TRBV10-3 - 14 CAIKISGRTGELFF TGTGCCATCAAAATATCCGGAAGGACCGGGGAGCTGTTTTTT
- TRBJ2-2 TRBV7-9 TRBD2 15 CASSMTSGSSGELFF TGTGCCAGCAGCATGACTAGCGGGAGTTCCGGGGAGCTGTTTTTT
- TRBJ2-7 TRBV6-5 - 15 CASRLRDTGLAEQYF TGTGCCAGCAGACTTCGGGACACCGGCTTGGCCGAGCAGTACTTC
- TRBJ1-1 TRBV10-3 - 18 CAIRSTSDLDSLNTEAFF TGTGCCATCAGATCGACATCTGACCTGGACAGCTTGAACACTGAAGCTTTCTTT
- TRBJ1-3 TRBV10-3 - 14 CAISEGTSGNTIYF TGTGCCATCAGTGAGGGGACATCCGGAAACACCATATATTTT
- TRBJ2-7 TRBV5-1 TRBD2 16 CASSEGLAGGPYEQYF TGCGCCAGCAGCGAGGGACTAGCGGGAGGGCCGTACGAGCAGTACTTC
few TRBJ2-1 TRBV28 - 14 CASVGGGAYNEQFF TGTGCCAGCGTAGGGGGGGGAGCCTACAATGAGCAGTTCTTC
few TRBJ2-6 TRBV7-8 - 17 CASSPRAVRSGANVLTF TGTGCCAGCAGCCCTCGGGCAGTTCGCTCTGGGGCCAACGTCCTGACTTTC
few TRBJ2-5 TRBV20-1 - 15 CSASRFSAIMETQYF TGCAGTGCTAGCCGATTCTCCGCAATCATGGAGACCCAGTACTTC
- TRBJ2-4 TRBV7-9 - 13 CASSLDFRGAIDF TGTGCCAGCAGCTTAGATTTTCGGGGGGCGATCGATTTC
few TRBJ2-7 TRBV6-1 TRBD2 13 CASGTSGFYEQYF TGTGCCAGTGGGACTAGCGGGTTCTACGAGCAGTACTTC
- TRBJ2-1 TRBV9 TRBD1 15 CASSVAGTGLNEQFF TGTGCCAGCAGCGTCGCCGGGACAGGGCTGAATGAGCAGTTCTTC
few TRBJ1-4 TRBV19 - 13 CASSGTSLRELFF TGTGCCAGTTCCGGGACGTCCCTCCGGGAACTGTTTTTT
few TRBJ1-2 TRBV7-2 TRBD1 17 CASSLARTGSSNYGYTF TGTGCCAGCAGCTTAGCCCGGACAGGGTCGTCTAACTATGGCTACACCTTC
- TRBJ2-7 TRBV20-1 TRBD1 14 CSARAGQAFYEQYF TGCAGTGCTAGAGCCGGACAGGCTTTCTACGAGCAGTACTTC
- TRBJ2-5 TRBV6-2/TRBV6-3 TRBD2 15 CASRRNAGGGETQYF TGTGCCAGCAGGAGAAACGCGGGAGGGGGAGAGACCCAGTACTTC
few TRBJ2-1 TRBV10-3 TRBD2 12 CAISGGGNEQFF TGTGCCATCAGTGGGGGGGGGAATGAGCAGTTCTTC
- TRBJ2-7 TRBV7-9 - 16 CASSLDGQPSSYEQYF TGTGCCAGCAGCTTAGATGGGCAGCCCTCCTCCTACGAGCAGTACTTC
few TRBJ2-1 TRBV6-6 TRBD2 14 CASSYDQTSTEQFF TGTGCCAGCAGTTACGACCAGACTAGCACCGAGCAGTTCTTC
- TRBJ2-2 TRBV6-1 - 14 CASREGQGGGELFF TGTGCCAGCAGGGAAGGACAGGGAGGGGGGGAGCTGTTTTTT
- TRBJ2-1 TRBV5-1 - 16 CASRAGGDRSYNEQFF TGCGCCAGCAGGGCCGGGGGAGACCGCTCCTACAATGAGCAGTTCTTC
- TRBJ2-1 TRBV19 - 15 CASTRWGLSYNEQFF TGTGCCAGTACTCGCTGGGGACTTAGCTACAATGAGCAGTTCTTC
- TRBJ1-2 TRBV6-2/TRBV6-3 - 17 CASSYSNSPRRGSGYTF TGTGCCAGCAGTTACTCGAACTCTCCACGGCGAGGTTCTGGCTACACCTTC
few TRBJ1-5 TRBV29-1 - 13 CSVVRGPNQPQHF TGCAGCGTTGTCAGGGGTCCCAATCAGCCCCAGCATTTT
few TRBJ1-5 TRBV20-1 - 14 CSARSRAGGQPQHF TGCAGTGCTAGATCCCGTGCAGGCGGCCAGCCCCAGCATTTT
few TRBJ2-5 TRBV6-2/TRBV6-3 - 14 CASSYSPGQETQYF TGTGCCAGCAGTTACTCCCCCGGTCAAGAGACCCAGTACTTC
many TRBJ2-7 TRBV5-1 - 13 CASSLPDFYEQYF TGCGCCAGCAGCTTGCCAGATTTCTACGAGCAGTACTTC
- TRBJ1-5 TRBV5-1 TRBD1 15 CASSSSGTEGQPQHF TGCGCCAGCAGCTCCTCCGGGACAGAGGGGCAGCCCCAGCATTTT
- TRBJ2-7 TRBV20-1 - 14 CSARDTGFAYEQYF TGCAGTGCTAGAGATACGGGTTTTGCCTACGAGCAGTACTTC
- TRBJ1-1 TRBV5-1 - 14 CASSLVRVNTEAFF TGCGCCAGCAGCTTGGTTAGAGTGAACACTGAAGCTTTCTTT
- TRBJ1-1 TRBV12-5 - 12 CASGLPTDEAFF TGTGCTAGTGGTTTGCCGACAGATGAAGCTTTCTTT
few TRBJ2-3 TRBV10-3 TRBD2 16 CAISDLLADRTDTQYF TGTGCCATCAGTGATCTTCTAGCGGATCGCACAGATACGCAGTATTTT
- TRBJ2-6 TRBV20-1 - 12 CSLGFGANVLTF TGCAGTTTAGGGTTCGGGGCCAACGTCCTGACTTTC
few TRBJ2-7 TRBV20-1 TRBD1 13 CSARATGVYEQYF TGCAGTGCTAGGGCGACAGGGGTTTACGAGCAGTACTTC
- TRBJ2-5 TRBV29-1 - 17 CSVEDLSRRGGQETQYF TGCAGCGTTGAAGATCTATCGCGGCGGGGTGGCCAAGAGACCCAGTACTTC
- TRBJ2-3 TRBV7-9 - 12 CASSTAGDTQYF TGTGCCAGCAGCACAGCGGGAGATACGCAGTATTTT
few TRBJ2-1 TRBV20-1 - 14 CSASGTPTYNEQFF TGCAGTGCTTCCGGGACTCCAACTTACAATGAGCAGTTCTTC
- TRBJ1-2 TRBV6-5 - 14 CASSYHGLTYGYTF TGTGCCAGCAGTTACCACGGCCTTACCTATGGCTACACCTTC
- TRBJ1-1 TRBV7-9 TRBD1 13 CASSYPGGTEAFF TGTGCCAGCAGCTACCCAGGGGGCACTGAAGCTTTCTTT
- TRBJ2-2 TRBV5-1 TRBD1 18 CASRLQPGQGRSTGELFF TGCGCCAGCAGACTCCAGCCGGGACAGGGTAGAAGCACCGGGGAGCTGTTTTTT
many TRBJ2-6 TRBV6-5 - 18 CASREAGHLSSGANVLTF TGTGCCAGCAGAGAAGCGGGACACTTAAGCTCTGGGGCCAACGTCCTGACTTTC
few TRBJ1-2 TRBV7-2 - 13 CASSFGQSYGYTF TGTGCCAGCAGCTTCGGACAGTCCTATGGCTACACCTTC
few TRBJ2-7 TRBV7-8 TRBD1 16 CASSLATGRQSYEQYF TGTGCCAGCAGCTTAGCGACAGGGAGACAATCCTACGAGCAGTACTTC
- TRBJ2-3 TRBV9 TRBD2 16 CASSAGLAISTDTQYF TGTGCCAGCAGCGCAGGACTAGCGATCTCGACAGATACGCAGTATTTT
- TRBJ2-1 TRBV7-3 TRBD2 15 CASSLNGLADNEQFF TGTGCCAGCAGCTTAAATGGACTAGCGGACAATGAGCAGTTCTTC
few TRBJ2-7 TRBV5-1 TRBD2 18 CASSPGLAGGPRLYEQYF TGCGCCAGCAGCCCGGGACTAGCGGGAGGGCCGCGGCTCTACGAGCAGTACTTC